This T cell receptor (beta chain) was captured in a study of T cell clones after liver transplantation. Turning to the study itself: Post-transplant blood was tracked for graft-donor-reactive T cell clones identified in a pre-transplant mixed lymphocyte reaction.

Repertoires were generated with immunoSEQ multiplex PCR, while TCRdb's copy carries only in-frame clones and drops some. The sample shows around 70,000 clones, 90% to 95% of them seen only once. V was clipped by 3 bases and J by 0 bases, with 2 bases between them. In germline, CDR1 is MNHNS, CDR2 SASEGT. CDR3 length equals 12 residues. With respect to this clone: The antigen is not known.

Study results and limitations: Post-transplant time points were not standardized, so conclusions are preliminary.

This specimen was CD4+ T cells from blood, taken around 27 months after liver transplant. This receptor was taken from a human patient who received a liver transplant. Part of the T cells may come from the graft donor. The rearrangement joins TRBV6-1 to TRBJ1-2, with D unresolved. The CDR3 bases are TGTGCCAGCAGTGACACTAACTATGGCTACACCTTC. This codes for CASSDTNYGYTF.